This TCR beta chain was captured by sequencing in a study of cytomegalovirus exposure and HLA in healthy donors. Findings and caveats of the study: When analyzed later, the rates of TCR association showed variation by HLA locus, with DRB1 the most and HLA-C the fewest.

In the PCR, 60 Vbeta and 13 Jbeta primers were used. As handled by the study authors: There were tens of millions of unique TCR beta chains by a later count, and around 10 million of them were shared. TCRdb keeps only in-frame clones here, not all; method: immunoSEQ multiplex PCR. The V and J calls and the clone size are those of that table, but D and trimming were determined from the DNA. Of approximately 170,000 clones in the sample, roughly 71% were seen once. As for this clone: Its specificity is not known.

This clonotype was obtained from a girl between 10 and 17 years old in good health and CMV-seronegative. Specimen: PBMCs.

The CDR3 DNA reads as TGTGCCAGCAGTGACCTGACTGCGAACACTGAAGCTTTCTTT. Translation: CASSDLTANTEAFF. The genes are TRBV6-1 and TRBJ1-1; D is undetermined. Between the trimmed V and J ends, which lost 3 bases and 1 base, there was a span of 9 bases. The CDR3 runs 14 residues. Germline V gene sequence: CDR1 MNHNS, CDR2 SASEGT.